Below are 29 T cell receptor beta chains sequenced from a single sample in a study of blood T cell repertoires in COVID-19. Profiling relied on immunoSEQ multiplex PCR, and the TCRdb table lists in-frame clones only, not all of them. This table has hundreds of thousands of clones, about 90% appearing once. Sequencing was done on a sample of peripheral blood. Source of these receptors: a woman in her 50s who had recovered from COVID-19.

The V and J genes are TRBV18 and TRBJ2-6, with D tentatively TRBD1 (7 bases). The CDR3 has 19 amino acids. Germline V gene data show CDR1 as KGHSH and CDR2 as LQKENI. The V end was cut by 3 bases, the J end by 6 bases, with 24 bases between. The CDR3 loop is CASSPTYIRTGEEANVLTF. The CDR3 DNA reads TGTGCCAGCTCACCCACGTACATCCGTACAGGGGAGGAGGCCAACGTCCTGACTTTC.

CDR3 nucleotides: TGTGCCAGCAGCTTGGGGCTAGCGGGGGGAAGTCGAGGGGCCAACGTCCTGACTTTC. Its translation is CASSLGLAGGSRGANVLTF. This chain joins TRBV7-2 and TRBJ2-6, with 11 bases that match TRBD2. CDR1 and CDR2 (germline): SGHTA, FQGNSA. Losses at the gene ends were 3 bases for V and 4 bases for J; bases not matched to a gene: 11. This CDR3 contains 19 residues. The full variable domain, its missing parts supplied by reference TRBV7-2 and TRBJ2-6, is GAGVSQSPSNKVTEKGKDVELRCDPISGHTALYWYRQSLGQGLEFLIYFQGNSAPDKSGLPSDRFSAERTGGSVSTLTIQRTQQEDSAVYLCASSLGLAGGSRGANVLTFGAGSRLTVL.

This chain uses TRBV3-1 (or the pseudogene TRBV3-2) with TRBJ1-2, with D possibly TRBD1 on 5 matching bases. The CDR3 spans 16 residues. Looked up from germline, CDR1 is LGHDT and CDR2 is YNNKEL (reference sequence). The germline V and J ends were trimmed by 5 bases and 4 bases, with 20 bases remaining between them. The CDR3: CASSGGGQTLIYGYTF. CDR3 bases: TGTGCCAGCAGCGGGGGAGGGCAGACACTCATCTATGGCTACACCTTC.

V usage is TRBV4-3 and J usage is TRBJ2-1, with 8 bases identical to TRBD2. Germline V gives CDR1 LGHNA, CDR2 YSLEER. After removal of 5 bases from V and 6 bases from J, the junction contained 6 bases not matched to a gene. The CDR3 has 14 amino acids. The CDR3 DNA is TGCGCCAGCAGCTTATCCGGGACTAGCAATGAGCAGTTCTTC. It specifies CASSLSGTSNEQFF.

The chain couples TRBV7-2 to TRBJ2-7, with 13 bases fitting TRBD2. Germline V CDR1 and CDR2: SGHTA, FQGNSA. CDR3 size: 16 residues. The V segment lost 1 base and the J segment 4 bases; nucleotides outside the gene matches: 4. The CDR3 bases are TGTGCCAGCAGCTTAGGGACTAGCGGGAGTGGTTACGAGCAGTACTTC. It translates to CASSLGTSGSGYEQYF.

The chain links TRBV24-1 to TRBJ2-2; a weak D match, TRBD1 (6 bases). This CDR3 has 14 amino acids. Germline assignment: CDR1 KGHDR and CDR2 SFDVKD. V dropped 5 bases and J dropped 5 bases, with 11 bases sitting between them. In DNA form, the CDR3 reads TGTGCCACCAGTGGGGGACACACGACCGGGGAGCTGTTTTTT. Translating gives CATSGGHTTGELFF.

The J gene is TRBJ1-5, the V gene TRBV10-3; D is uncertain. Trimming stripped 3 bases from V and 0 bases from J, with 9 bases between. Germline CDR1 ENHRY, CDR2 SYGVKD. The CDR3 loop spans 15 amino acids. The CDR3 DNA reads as TGTGCCATCAGTGATGCAGGCAGTAGCAATCAGCCCCAGCATTTT. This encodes CAISDAGSSNQPQHF.

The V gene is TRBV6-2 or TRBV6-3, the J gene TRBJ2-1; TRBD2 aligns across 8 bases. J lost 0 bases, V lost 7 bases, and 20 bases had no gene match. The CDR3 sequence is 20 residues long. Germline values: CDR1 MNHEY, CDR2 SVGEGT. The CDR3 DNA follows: TGTGCCAGCAACCCCACGAGGGTAGCGGGACGGCGAAGCTCCTACAATGAGCAGTTCTTC. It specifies CASNPTRVAGRRSSYNEQFF.

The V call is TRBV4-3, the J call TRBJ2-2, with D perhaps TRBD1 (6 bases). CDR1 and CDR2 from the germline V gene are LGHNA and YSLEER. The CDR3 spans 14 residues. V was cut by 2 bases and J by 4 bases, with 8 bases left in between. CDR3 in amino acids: CASSQTGSTGELFF. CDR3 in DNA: TGCGCCAGCAGCCAAACAGGGTCCACCGGGGAGCTGTTTTTT.

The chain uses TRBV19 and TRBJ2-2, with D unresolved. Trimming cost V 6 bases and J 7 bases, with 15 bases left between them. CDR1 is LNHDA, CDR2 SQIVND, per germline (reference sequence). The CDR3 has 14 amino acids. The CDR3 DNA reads TGTGCCAGTAGCCCGCCGGAGCTCTTCGGGGAGCTGTTTTTT. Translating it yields CASSPPELFGELFF.

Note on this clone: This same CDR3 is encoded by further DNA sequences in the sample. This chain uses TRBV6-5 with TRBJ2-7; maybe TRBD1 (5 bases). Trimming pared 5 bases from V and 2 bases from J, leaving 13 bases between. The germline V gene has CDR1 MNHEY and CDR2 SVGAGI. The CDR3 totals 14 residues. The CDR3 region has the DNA TGTGCCAGCAGTAAGCAGGGTCCGACCTACGAGCAGTACTTC. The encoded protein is CASSKQGPTYEQYF.

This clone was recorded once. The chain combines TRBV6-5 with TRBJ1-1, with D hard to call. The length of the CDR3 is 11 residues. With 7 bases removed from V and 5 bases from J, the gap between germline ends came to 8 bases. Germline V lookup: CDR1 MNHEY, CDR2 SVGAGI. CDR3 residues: CASIRRTEAFF. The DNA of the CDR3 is TGTGCCAGCATCAGGAGGACTGAAGCTTTCTTT.

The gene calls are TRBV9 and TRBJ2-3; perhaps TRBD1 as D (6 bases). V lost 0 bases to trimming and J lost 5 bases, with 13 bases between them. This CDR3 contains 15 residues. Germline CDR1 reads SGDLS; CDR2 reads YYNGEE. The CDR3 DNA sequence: TGTGCCAGCAGCGTAGGACCCTCAGGGGTAGATACGCAGTATTTT. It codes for CASSVGPSGVDTQYF.

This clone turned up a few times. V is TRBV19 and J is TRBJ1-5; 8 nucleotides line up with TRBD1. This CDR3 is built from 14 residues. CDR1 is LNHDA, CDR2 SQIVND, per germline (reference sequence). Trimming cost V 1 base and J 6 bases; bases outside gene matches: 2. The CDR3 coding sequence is TGTGCCAGTAGTATAGGCAGGGGGCTTCAGCCCCAGCATTTT. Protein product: CASSIGRGLQPQHF.

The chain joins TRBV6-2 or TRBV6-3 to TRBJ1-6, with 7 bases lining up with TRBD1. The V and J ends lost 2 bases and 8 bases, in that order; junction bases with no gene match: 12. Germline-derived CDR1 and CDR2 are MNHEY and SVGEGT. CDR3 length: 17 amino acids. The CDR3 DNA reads TGTGCCAGCAGTTACCTTCACAGGGGCAGCGTCGATTCACCCCTCCACTTT. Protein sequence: CASSYLHRGSVDSPLHF.

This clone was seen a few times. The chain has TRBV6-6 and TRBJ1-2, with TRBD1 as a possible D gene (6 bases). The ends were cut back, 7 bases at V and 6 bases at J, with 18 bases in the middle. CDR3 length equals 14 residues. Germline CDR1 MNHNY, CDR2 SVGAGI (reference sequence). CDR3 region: CASTKRLGADGYTF. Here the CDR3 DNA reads TGTGCCAGCACTAAACGACTGGGGGCGGATGGCTACACCTTC.

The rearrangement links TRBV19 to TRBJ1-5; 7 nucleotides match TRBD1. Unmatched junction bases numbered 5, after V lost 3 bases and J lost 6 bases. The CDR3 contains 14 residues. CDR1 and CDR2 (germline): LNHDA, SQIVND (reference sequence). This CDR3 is CASSMRGRAQPQHF. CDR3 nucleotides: TGTGCCAGTAGTATGAGGGGGCGCGCTCAGCCCCAGCATTTT.

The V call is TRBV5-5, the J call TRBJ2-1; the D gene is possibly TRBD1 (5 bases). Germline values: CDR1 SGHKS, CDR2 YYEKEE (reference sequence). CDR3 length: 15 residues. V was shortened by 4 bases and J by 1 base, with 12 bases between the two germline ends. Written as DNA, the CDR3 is TGTGCCAGCAGCCCCCAGGGCTTGTCCTACAATGAGCAGTTCTTC. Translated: CASSPQGLSYNEQFF. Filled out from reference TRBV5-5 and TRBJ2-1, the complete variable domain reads DAGVTQSPTHLIKTRGQQVTLRCSPISGHKSVSWYQQVLGQGPQFIFQYYEKEERGRGNFPDRFSARQFPNYSSELNVNALLLGDSALYLCASSPQGLSYNEQFFGPGTRLTVL.

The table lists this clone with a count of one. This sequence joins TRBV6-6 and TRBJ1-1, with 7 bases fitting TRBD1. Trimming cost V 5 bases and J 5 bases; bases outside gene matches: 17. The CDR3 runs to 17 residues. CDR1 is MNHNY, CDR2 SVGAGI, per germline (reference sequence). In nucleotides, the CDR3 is TGTGCCAGCAGTCGGGGTGGGCGACAGGGAGGAAGTACTGAAGCTTTCTTT. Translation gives CASSRGGRQGGSTEAFF.

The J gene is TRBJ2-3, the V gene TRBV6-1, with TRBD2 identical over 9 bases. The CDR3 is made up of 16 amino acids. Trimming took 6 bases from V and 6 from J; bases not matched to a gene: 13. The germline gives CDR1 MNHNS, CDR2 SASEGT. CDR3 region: CASREYSGGFLDTQYF. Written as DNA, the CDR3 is TGTGCCAGCAGAGAATATAGCGGGGGCTTTTTGGATACGCAGTATTTT.

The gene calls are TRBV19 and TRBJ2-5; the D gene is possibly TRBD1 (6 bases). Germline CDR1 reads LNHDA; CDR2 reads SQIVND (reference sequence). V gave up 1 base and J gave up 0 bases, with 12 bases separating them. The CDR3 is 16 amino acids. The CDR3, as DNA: TGTGCCAGTAGTATAGGATCGGCAGGGGACCAAGAGACCCAGTACTTC. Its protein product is CASSIGSAGDQETQYF.

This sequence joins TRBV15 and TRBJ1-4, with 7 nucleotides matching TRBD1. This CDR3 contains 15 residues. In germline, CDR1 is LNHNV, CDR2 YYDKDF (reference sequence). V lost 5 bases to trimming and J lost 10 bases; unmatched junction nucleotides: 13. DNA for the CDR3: TGTGCCACCAGCGCTACAAGACAGGGTCTCGGAAAACTGTTTTTT. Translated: CATSATRQGLGKLFF.

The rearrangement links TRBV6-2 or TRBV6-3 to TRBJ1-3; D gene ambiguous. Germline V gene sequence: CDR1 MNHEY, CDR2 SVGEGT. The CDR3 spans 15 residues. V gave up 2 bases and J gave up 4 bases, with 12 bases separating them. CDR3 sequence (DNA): TGTGCCAGCAGTTACGCGGTCGCCGGAGGAAACACCATATATTTT. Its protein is CASSYAVAGGNTIYF.

The CDR3 nucleotides are TGTGCCAGTAGTATGGGTGACAGTAGATTCTACGAGCAGTACTTC. Translating it yields CASSMGDSRFYEQYF. The chain has TRBV19 and TRBJ2-7; weak D call: TRBD1 (5 bases). The germline CDR1 and CDR2 sequences are LNHDA and SQIVND (reference sequence). V lost 3 bases to trimming and J lost 3 bases, with 15 bases between them. The CDR3 extends over 15 amino acids.

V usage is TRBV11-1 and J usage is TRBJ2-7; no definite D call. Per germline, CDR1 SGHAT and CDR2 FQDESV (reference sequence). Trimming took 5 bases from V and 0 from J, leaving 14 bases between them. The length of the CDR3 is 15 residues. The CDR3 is CASSVLAESSYEQYF. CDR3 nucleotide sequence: TGTGCCAGCAGCGTGCTCGCGGAGAGCTCCTACGAGCAGTACTTC.

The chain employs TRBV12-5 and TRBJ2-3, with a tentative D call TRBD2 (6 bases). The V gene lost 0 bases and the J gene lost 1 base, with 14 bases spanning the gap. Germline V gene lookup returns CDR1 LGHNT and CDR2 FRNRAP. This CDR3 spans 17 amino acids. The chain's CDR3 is CASGLVLGGYGTDTQYF. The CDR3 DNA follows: TGTGCTAGTGGTTTGGTACTTGGGGGGTACGGCACAGATACGCAGTATTTT.

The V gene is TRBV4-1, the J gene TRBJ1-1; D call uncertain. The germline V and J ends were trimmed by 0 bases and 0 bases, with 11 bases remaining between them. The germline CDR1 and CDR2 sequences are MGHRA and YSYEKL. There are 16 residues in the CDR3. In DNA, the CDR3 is TGCGCCAGCAGCCAAGAGGGAGGCGTCATGAACACTGAAGCTTTCTTT. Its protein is CASSQEGGVMNTEAFF.

This CDR3 is CASSQGAIYGYTF. In DNA form, the CDR3 reads TGTGCCAGCAGCCAAGGGGCAATCTATGGCTACACCTTC. J is TRBJ1-2 and V is TRBV4-2; D call uncertain. Germline V gene data show CDR1 as LGHNA and CDR2 as YNFKEQ. This CDR3 has 13 residues. Trimming left V 1 base short and J 4 bases short, with 7 bases between.

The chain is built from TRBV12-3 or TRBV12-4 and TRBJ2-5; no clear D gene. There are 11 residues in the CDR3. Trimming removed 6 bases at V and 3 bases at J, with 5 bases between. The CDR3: CASSREETQYF. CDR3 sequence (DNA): TGTGCCAGCAGCCGCGAAGAGACCCAGTACTTC.